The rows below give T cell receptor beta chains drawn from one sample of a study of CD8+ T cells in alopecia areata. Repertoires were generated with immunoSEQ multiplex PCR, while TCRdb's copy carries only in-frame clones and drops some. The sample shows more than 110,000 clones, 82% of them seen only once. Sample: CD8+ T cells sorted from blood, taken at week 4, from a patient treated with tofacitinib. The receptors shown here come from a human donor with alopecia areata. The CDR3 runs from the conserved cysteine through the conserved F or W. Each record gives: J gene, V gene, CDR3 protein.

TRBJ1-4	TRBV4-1	CASSQDEALELKLFF
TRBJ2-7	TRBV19	CASSTAPNYEQYF
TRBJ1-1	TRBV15	CATSGDSFTEAFF
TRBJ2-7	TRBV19	CASSMVPGVEHEQYF
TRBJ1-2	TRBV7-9	CASSLGAGYGYTF
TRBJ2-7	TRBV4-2	CASSQGHGSYEQYF
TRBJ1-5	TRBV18	CASSLRGQGDTAPGHQPQHF
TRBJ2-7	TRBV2	CASSVVSYEQYF
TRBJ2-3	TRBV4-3	CASSQDNTGGRLVTQYF
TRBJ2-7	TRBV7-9	CASSPGQGAKFHEQYF
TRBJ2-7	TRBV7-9	CASSPVGGQGYEQYF
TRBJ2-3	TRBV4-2	CASSQEGETQYF
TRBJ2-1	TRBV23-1	CASSHGSFRDNEQFF
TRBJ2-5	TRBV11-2	CASTLATGGGETQYF
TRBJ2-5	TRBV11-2	CASSLGEGTVETQYF
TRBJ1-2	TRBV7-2	CASSLGREKDGYTF
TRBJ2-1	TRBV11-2	CASRDAPNNEQFF
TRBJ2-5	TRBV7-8	CASSLYRRDREETQYF
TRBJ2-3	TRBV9	CASSVGGAGGDTQYF
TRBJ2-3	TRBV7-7	CASSLSVSGGDTQYF
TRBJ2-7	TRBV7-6	CASSDPGQGDYEQYF
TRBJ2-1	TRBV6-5	CASTAGGYNEQFF
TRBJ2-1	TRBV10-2	CASSDWAGGLNEQFF
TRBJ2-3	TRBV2	CASTGTASTDTQYF
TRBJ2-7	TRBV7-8	CASSGQMAYEQYF
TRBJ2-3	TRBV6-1	CASSEATSGAHTDTQYF
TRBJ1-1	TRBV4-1	CASRQTGVAEAFF
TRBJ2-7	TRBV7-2	CASSSPQSETQHEQYF
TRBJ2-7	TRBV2	CASSVGVFYEQYF